The 16 T cell receptor beta chains below come from one sample, sequenced in a study of T cell therapy after organ transplantation. Described time point: 4-8 weeks after completion of therapy. Only in-frame clones appear in the TCRdb table, and some are missing; sequencing was by immunoSEQ multiplex PCR. The table has approximately 6,100 clones, about two thirds seen once; the top ten hold about 30%. These receptors are not linked to any known antigen. Sequences were derived from CD8+ T cells from blood, sampled after autologous CMV-specific T cell therapy. These receptors originate from a human patient who had received a solid organ transplant and had CMV disease. Some T cells may have come from the graft donor.

J is TRBJ2-5 and V is TRBV4-3; D unclear. V lost 0 bases and J 6 bases, leaving 17 bases between the germline ends. Germline assignment: CDR1 LGHNA and CDR2 YSLEER. The CDR3 contains 16 residues. The CDR3 nucleotides are TGCGCCAGCAGCCAAGATCGGGCCAGCTCCATGAAGACCCAGTACTTC. It specifies CASSQDRASSMKTQYF.

This chain uses TRBV9 with TRBJ2-3; D unresolved. CDR3 length: 13 residues. Germline V lookup: CDR1 SGDLS, CDR2 YYNGEE. The germline V and J ends were trimmed by 4 bases and 9 bases, with 15 bases remaining between them. DNA for the CDR3: TGTGCCAGCAGCTTATCTCCGGGCACAACGCAGTATTTT. Residues: CASSLSPGTTQYF.

The chain recombines TRBV4-3 with TRBJ2-7; D remains unclear. Germline CDR1 reads LGHNA; CDR2 reads YSLEER. Trimming took 0 bases from V and 3 from J, leaving 12 bases between them. The CDR3 totals 15 residues. CDR3 DNA sequence: TGCGCCAGCAGCCAAGACGGATCGGCCAGCTACGAGCAGTACTTC. It translates to CASSQDGSASYEQYF.

The chain couples TRBV28 to TRBJ2-7, with 8 bases that match TRBD1. V was pared by 5 bases and J by 6 bases, with 9 bases of the junction left unmatched. The CDR3 covers 14 residues. Germline CDR1 and CDR2: MDHEN and SYDVKM. The CDR3 DNA follows: TGTGCCAGCAGTCCCATTACAGGGGGAAGCGAGCAGTACTTC. Translating it yields CASSPITGGSEQYF. Drawing the rest from reference TRBV28 and TRBJ2-7, the complete variable domain is DVKVTQSSRYLVKRTGEKVFLECVQDMDHENMFWYRQDPGLGLRLIYFSYDVKMKEKGDIPEGYSVSREKKERFSLILESASTNQTSMYLCASSPITGGSEQYFGPGTRLTVT.

This clone has more than one count but fewer than ten. The gene calls are TRBV7-2 and TRBJ1-1, with D perhaps TRBD1 (6 bases). Germline CDR1 and CDR2: SGHTA and FQGNSA. CDR3 size: 14 residues. Trimming removed 3 bases from V and 5 bases from J, with 13 bases in between. The CDR3 nucleotides are TGTGCCAGCAGCTTCCTCAGGGGCGGAACTGAAGCTTTCTTT. It codes for CASSFLRGGTEAFF. Combining the CDR3 with reference TRBV7-2 and TRBJ1-1 gives the whole variable domain GAGVSQSPSNKVTEKGKDVELRCDPISGHTALYWYRQSLGQGLEFLIYFQGNSAPDKSGLPSDRFSAERTGGSVSTLTIQRTQQEDSAVYLCASSFLRGGTEAFFGQGTRLTVV.

This sequence joins TRBV19 and TRBJ1-6; 8 positions match TRBD1. Unmatched junction bases numbered 13, after V lost 9 bases and J lost 0 bases. The CDR3 has 18 amino acids. The germline V gene encodes CDR1 LNHDA and CDR2 SQIVND (reference sequence). CDR3 bases: TGTGCCAGCCGAAGACAGGGGACTTCTAACTCCTATAATTCACCCCTCCACTTT. It encodes CASRRQGTSNSYNSPLHF.

By its share, this clone is medium-sized (0.01 to 0.1%). The same CDR3 arises from other DNA sequences in this sample as well. CDR3 protein: CASSLTVYNSPLHF. CDR3 DNA sequence: TGTGCCAGCAGTTTAACCGTTTATAATTCACCCCTCCACTTT. The rearrangement links TRBV27 to TRBJ1-6; D gene unclear. Trimming left V 2 bases short and J 4 bases short, with 6 bases between. Per germline, CDR1 MNHEY and CDR2 SMNVEV (reference sequence). CDR3 length: 14 amino acids.

The genes are TRBV6-4 and TRBJ2-2; D possibly matches TRBD1 or TRBD2 (5 bases each). The length of the CDR3 is 13 residues. Trimming took off 3 bases at V and 3 bases at J, with 5 bases between the two ends. Germline CDR1 and CDR2: MRHNA and SNTAGT. CDR3 DNA sequence: TGTGCCAGCAGTGAGGGGGACACCGGGGAGCTGTTTTTT. As protein: CASSEGDTGELFF.

This chain connects TRBV27 to TRBJ2-3, with D unclear. CDR1 is MNHEY, CDR2 SMNVEV, per germline (reference sequence). Trimming shortened V by 2 bases and J by 0 bases, and 6 bases separated the two germline ends. CDR3 length equals 14 residues. DNA of the CDR3: TGTGCCAGCAGTTTAAGGTCAAGCACAGATACGCAGTATTTT. Translation gives CASSLRSSTDTQYF.

The sample holds a few counts of this clone. The sample has other DNA sequences that encode this CDR3 too. CDR3 in amino acids: CASSIVGRVGTEAFF. In nucleotides, the CDR3 is TGTGCCAGTAGTATAGTTGGAAGGGTTGGGACTGAAGCTTTCTTT. The genes are TRBV19 and TRBJ1-1; no clear D gene. The V and J ends lost 1 base and 5 bases respectively, with 14 bases between them. CDR1 is LNHDA, CDR2 SQIVND, per germline (reference sequence). CDR3 length: 15 amino acids.

V gene TRBV7-9 combines with J gene TRBJ2-1; 9 bases match TRBD2. Trimming removed 2 bases from V and 8 bases from J; junction bases left unmatched: 4. Germline V gives CDR1 SEHNR, CDR2 FQNEAQ (reference sequence). CDR3 length: 14 amino acids. CDR3 coding DNA: TGTGCCAGCAGCTTATATGCTAGCGGGGATGAGCAGTTCTTC. This translates into CASSLYASGDEQFF.

In nucleotides, the CDR3 is TGTGCCAGCAGTGAGGGACCCGCTACGAACACTGAAGCTTTCTTT. This codes for CASSEGPATNTEAFF. V and J are TRBV2 and TRBJ1-1; D perhaps matches TRBD1 (5 bases). Per germline, CDR1 SNHLY and CDR2 FYNNEI. Trimming took 3 bases from V and 1 from J, leaving 12 bases between them. The CDR3 is 15 residues long.

CDR3 in DNA: TGTGCCAGCAGTTCGGACAGCTTTAATGAAAAACTGTTTTTT. This translates into CASSSDSFNEKLFF. V usage is TRBV5-4 and J usage is TRBJ1-4, with D possibly matching TRBD1 (6 bases). The CDR3 runs to 14 residues. V was shortened by 5 bases and J by 4 bases, with 12 bases between the two germline ends. The V gene's germline CDR1 is SGHNT and CDR2 YYREEE (reference sequence).

The count of this clone is one. The J gene is TRBJ2-6, the V gene TRBV4-1; a weak D match, TRBD1 (5 bases). The CDR3 has 18 residues. The germline V gene has CDR1 MGHRA and CDR2 YSYEKL. V was trimmed by 10 bases and J by 4 bases, leaving 26 bases between them. CDR3 bases: TGCGCCAATATACAACACAGGACACACCTGCCCGGGGCCAACGTCCTGACTTTC. Translating gives CANIQHRTHLPGANVLTF.

This sequence joins TRBV28 and TRBJ2-1; 8 bases line up with TRBD1. V trimming: 6 bases; J trimming: 8 bases; junction bases outside the gene matches: 12. The CDR3 covers 15 residues. Germline V CDR1 and CDR2: MDHEN, SYDVKM. CDR3 nucleotides: TGTGCCAGCAGAAGCCCCGGACAGGGAATCTATGAGCAGTTCTTC. Translating gives CASRSPGQGIYEQFF.

This chain connects TRBV5-1 to TRBJ2-7, with a tentative D call TRBD2 (5 bases). This CDR3 has 14 residues. V was cut by 0 bases and J by 3 bases, with 10 bases left in between. Germline V gene lookup returns CDR1 SGHRS and CDR2 YFSETQ. CDR3 region: CASSLVPGNYEQYF. CDR3 nucleotide sequence: TGCGCCAGCAGCTTGGTTCCGGGGAACTACGAGCAGTACTTC.